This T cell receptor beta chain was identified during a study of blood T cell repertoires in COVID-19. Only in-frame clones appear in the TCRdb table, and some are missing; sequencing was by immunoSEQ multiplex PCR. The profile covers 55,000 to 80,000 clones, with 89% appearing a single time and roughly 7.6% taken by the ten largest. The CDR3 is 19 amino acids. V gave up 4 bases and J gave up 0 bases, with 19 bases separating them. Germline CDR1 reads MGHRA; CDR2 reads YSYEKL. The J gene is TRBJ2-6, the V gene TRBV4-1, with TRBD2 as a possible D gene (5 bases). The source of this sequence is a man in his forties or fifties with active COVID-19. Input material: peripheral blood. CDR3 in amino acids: CASSLTRLFRTSGANVLTF. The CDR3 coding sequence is TGCGCCAGCAGCCTCACCAGACTATTCAGGACCTCTGGGGCCAACGTCCTGACTTTC.